A selection of T cell receptor beta chains follows, all from one sample in a study of cytomegalovirus exposure and HLA in healthy donors. This table comes from immunoSEQ multiplex PCR, and its TCRdb copy is limited to in-frame clones, with some not included. The sample contains 85,000 to 95,000 clones, under 9% of which appear only once. Material for sequencing was PBMCs. These receptors were taken from a man in his fifties in good health and CMV-seronegative. The CDR3 runs from the conserved cysteine through the conserved F or W. A D gene is named only where the DNA matches it firmly. Clone sizes are given selectively: once, few, many, or a class where the clone is expanded.

d_gene	j_gene	v_gene	abundance	CDR3nt	CDR3aa
-	TRBJ1-2	TRBV18	-	TGTGCCACCTCGAAGGGGGAGAGGGACTATGGCTACACCTTC	CATSKGERDYGYTF
TRBD1	TRBJ2-5	TRBV4-3	few	TGCGCCAGCAGCGGACAGGGTGTTGAGACCCAGTACTTC	CASSGQGVETQYF
-	TRBJ2-1	TRBV5-5	-	TGTGCCAGCAGCTCCCCGGGACACCGAGAACCGGGCAATGAGCAGTTCTTC	CASSSPGHREPGNEQFF
TRBD1	TRBJ1-1	TRBV11-2	few	TGTGCCAGCAGCTTAGTAGGGACAGGGACTATGTACACTGAAGCTTTCTTT	CASSLVGTGTMYTEAFF
TRBD1	TRBJ1-6	TRBV2	-	TGTGCCAGCAGTGAATTTGGGACAGGGCAATCACCCCTCCACTTT	CASSEFGTGQSPLHF
-	TRBJ1-6	TRBV28	few	TGTGCCAGCAGGGGTTCGAGGGTCCCGGGAAATTCACCCCTCCACTTT	CASRGSRVPGNSPLHF
TRBD1	TRBJ1-1	TRBV5-1	once	TGCGCCAGCAGCTTCACTTTCGGGACAGTCAACACTGAAGCTTTCTTT	CASSFTFGTVNTEAFF
TRBD1	TRBJ1-2	TRBV6-1	-	TGTGCCAGCGGCGGCGTCAGGGACAGGGACTATGGCTACACCTTC	CASGGVRDRDYGYTF
TRBD2	TRBJ2-6	TRBV4-2	few	TGTGCCAGCAGCCAAGATGGGGGGGCTGGGGCCAACGTCCTGACTTTC	CASSQDGGAGANVLTF
-	TRBJ2-3	TRBV11-2	few	TGTGCCAGCAGCTTCTCCAGGTCCCTAGATACGCAGTATTTT	CASSFSRSLDTQYF
-	TRBJ2-2	TRBV18	few	TGTGCCAGCTCACTGAATTCCGGACAGACCACCGGGGAGCTGTTTTTT	CASSLNSGQTTGELFF
TRBD1	TRBJ1-4	TRBV19	few	TGTGCCAGTAGTATCCCCTGGACAGGGGCCGGTAATGAAAAACTGTTTTTT	CASSIPWTGAGNEKLFF
TRBD2	TRBJ2-7	TRBV5-1	few	TGCGCCAGCAGCTTCACGGGGGGGTCCTCCTACGAGCAGTACTTC	CASSFTGGSSYEQYF
TRBD1	TRBJ2-7	TRBV18	few	TGTGCCAGCTCACGGACAGGTCTCGAGCAGTACTTC	CASSRTGLEQYF
-	TRBJ1-2	TRBV28	few	TGTGCCACCTGGGGGGGAGCTAACTATGGCTACACCTTC	CATWGGANYGYTF
-	TRBJ1-5	TRBV5-6	few	TGTGCCAGCAGCATGGCAGGGGCCCAGCCCCAGCATTTT	CASSMAGAQPQHF
TRBD2	TRBJ2-5	TRBV5-1	-	TGCGCCAGCAGCTTGGGAGCGGGGGCCCAAGAGACCCAGTACTTC	CASSLGAGAQETQYF
-	TRBJ1-1	TRBV7-8	few	TGTGCCAGCAGATTGAAGGGGGGGGCTAACACTGAAGCTTTCTTT	CASRLKGGANTEAFF
-	TRBJ1-5	TRBV10-2	few	TGCGCCAGCAGTGACTGGGTCGGCCAGGGCGGATTTCAGCCCCAGCATTTT	CASSDWVGQGGFQPQHF
-	TRBJ2-7	TRBV6-6	few	TGTGCCAGCAGTACCTGGGGCGAGGAGAACGAGCAGTACTTC	CASSTWGEENEQYF
-	TRBJ2-7	TRBV6-1	few	TGTGCCAGCAGTGGAACAGGGTTACCCTACGAGCAGTACTTC	CASSGTGLPYEQYF
-	TRBJ2-1	TRBV14	-	TGTGCCAGCAGCCAAGAGTTGAGAGGTGAGCAGTTCTTC	CASSQELRGEQFF
-	TRBJ2-3	TRBV6-6	few	TGTGCCAGCAGTTACATACAGGACACAGATACGCAGTATTTT	CASSYIQDTDTQYF
-	TRBJ1-2	TRBV7-2	few	TGTGCCAGCAGCTTAATAGCGGGCTACACCTTC	CASSLIAGYTF
TRBD1	TRBJ1-2	TRBV27	few	TGTGCCAGCAGCGAGGAGGGGGCAAGGGGCTACACCTTC	CASSEEGARGYTF
-	TRBJ2-7	TRBV5-1	few	TGCGCCAGCAGCCCGGATGCAGGAGGGGCCCAGCGTTACGAGCAGTACTTC	CASSPDAGGAQRYEQYF
TRBD1	TRBJ2-7	TRBV28	-	TGTGCCAGCAGTCCGCCCGGGACAGCCGTATACGAGCAGTACTTC	CASSPPGTAVYEQYF
TRBD1	TRBJ1-6	TRBV7-6	few	TGTGCCAGCAGCTTATTGCCAGAGGGACAGGGGGCACCCCTCCACTTT	CASSLLPEGQGAPLHF